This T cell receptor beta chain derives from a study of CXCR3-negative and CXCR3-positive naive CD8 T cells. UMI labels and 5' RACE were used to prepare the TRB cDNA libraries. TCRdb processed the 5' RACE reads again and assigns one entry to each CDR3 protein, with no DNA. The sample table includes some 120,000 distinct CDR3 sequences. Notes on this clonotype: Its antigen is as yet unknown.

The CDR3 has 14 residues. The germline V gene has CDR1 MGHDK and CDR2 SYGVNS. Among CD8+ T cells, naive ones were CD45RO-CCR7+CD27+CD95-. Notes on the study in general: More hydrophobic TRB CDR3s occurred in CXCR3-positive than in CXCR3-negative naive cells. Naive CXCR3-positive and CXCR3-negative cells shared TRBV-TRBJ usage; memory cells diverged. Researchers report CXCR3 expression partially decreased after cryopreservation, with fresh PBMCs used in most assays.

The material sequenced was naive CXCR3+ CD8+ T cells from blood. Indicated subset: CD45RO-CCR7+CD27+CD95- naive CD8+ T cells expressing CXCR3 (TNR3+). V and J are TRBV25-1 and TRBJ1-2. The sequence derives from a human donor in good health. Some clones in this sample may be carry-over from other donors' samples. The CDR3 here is CASSEYPANYGYTF.